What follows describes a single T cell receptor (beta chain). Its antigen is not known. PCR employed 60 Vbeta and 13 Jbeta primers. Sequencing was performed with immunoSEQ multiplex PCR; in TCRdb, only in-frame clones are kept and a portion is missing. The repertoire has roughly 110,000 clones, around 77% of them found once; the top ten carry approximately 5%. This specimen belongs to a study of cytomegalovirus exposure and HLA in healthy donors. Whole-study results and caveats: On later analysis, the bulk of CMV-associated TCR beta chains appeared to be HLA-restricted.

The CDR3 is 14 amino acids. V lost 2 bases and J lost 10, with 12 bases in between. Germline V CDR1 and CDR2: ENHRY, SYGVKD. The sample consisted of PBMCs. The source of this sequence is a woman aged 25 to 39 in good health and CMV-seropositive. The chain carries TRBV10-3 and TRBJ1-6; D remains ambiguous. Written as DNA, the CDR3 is TGTGCCATCAGTGAGAGCGACTCCCTATCACCCCTCCACTTT. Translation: CAISESDSLSPLHF.